This passage covers 17 T cell receptor beta chains from one sample sequenced in a study of T cells in localized non-small cell lung cancer. Clones were sequenced by immunoSEQ multiplex PCR, and TCRdb holds only the in-frame ones, with some missing. The data show around 33,000 clones, about 83% seen once. Sample: peripheral blood, taken before any cancer treatment. These receptors were collected from a woman aged 35 to 70 with stage I lung adenocarcinoma.

This clone was found a few times. This chain uses TRBV2 with TRBJ2-1; D possibly uses TRBD1 or TRBD2 (6 bases each). The ends were cut back, 8 bases at V and 5 bases at J, with 10 bases in the middle. The CDR3 is 12 residues long. Germline V gene sequence: CDR1 SNHLY, CDR2 FYNNEI. This CDR3 reads CASLGGDNEQFF. CDR3 bases: TGTGCCAGCCTGGGGGGCGACAATGAGCAGTTCTTC.

V is TRBV29-1 and J is TRBJ1-2; no definite D call. Trimming pared 6 bases from V and 2 bases from J, leaving 7 bases between. The germline CDR1 and CDR2 sequences are SQVTM and ANQGSEA. The CDR3 extends over 11 amino acids. Written as DNA, the CDR3 is TGCAGCGTCGGGGAAAACTATGGCTACACCTTC. This translates into CSVGENYGYTF.

CDR3 DNA: TGTGCCAGCAGTACCGGGACCTTCTTTTACGAGCAGTACTTC. Encoded protein: CASSTGTFFYEQYF. The chain has TRBV28 and TRBJ2-7; either TRBD1 or TRBD2 may supply D (5 bases each). CDR1 and CDR2 from the germline V gene are MDHEN and SYDVKM. Deletions cut 5 bases from V and 4 bases from J, with 15 bases between. The CDR3 sequence is 14 residues long.

The gene calls are TRBV5-6 and TRBJ2-7; D ambiguous. V lost 2 bases, J lost 4 bases, and 10 bases lay in between. Germline V lookup: CDR1 SGHDT, CDR2 YYEEEE. The CDR3 spans 13 residues. For the CDR3, the DNA is TGTGCCAGCAGCTTAAACAGACGTTACGAGCAGTACTTC. Its protein product is CASSLNRRYEQYF.

The chain combines TRBV5-4 with TRBJ1-6; D uncertain. The germline V and J ends were trimmed by 4 bases and 2 bases, with 19 bases remaining between them. Germline assignment: CDR1 SGHNT and CDR2 YYREEE (reference sequence). CDR3 length equals 18 residues. The CDR3, as DNA: TGTGCCAGCAGCCAAGACCCCCTGGGGAGGACCTATAATTCACCCCTCCACTTT. Protein: CASSQDPLGRTYNSPLHF.

This clone was seen once. This chain links TRBV29-1 with TRBJ2-7; D may be TRBD1 (6 bases). Looked up from germline, CDR1 is SQVTM and CDR2 is ANQGSEA. The CDR3 is 14 residues long. With 1 base removed from V and 1 base from J, the gap between germline ends came to 11 bases. CDR3 in amino acids: CSVEGDTQSYEQYF. The CDR3 coding sequence is TGCAGCGTTGAAGGGGACACCCAATCCTACGAGCAGTACTTC.

There are a few counts of this clone. This rearrangement joins TRBV6-5 to TRBJ2-7; D gene uncertain. The CDR3 has 10 residues. Germline V gene sequence: CDR1 MNHEY, CDR2 SVGAGI. Trimming pared 5 bases from V and 5 bases from J, leaving 4 bases between. This chain's CDR3 is CASSDNEQYF. The CDR3 DNA is TGTGCCAGCAGTGATAACGAGCAGTACTTC.

The chain combines TRBV21-1 with TRBJ2-5; the D segment call TRBD2 is taken from the table without a DNA check. TRBV21-1 is a pseudogene segment. This CDR3 comprises 16 residues. The CDR3 bases are TGTGCCAGCCTCCCCTCCTTTAGCGGGGGGGCGGAGACCCAGTACTTC. It specifies CASLPSFSGGAETQYF.

This clone was observed a single time. This chain connects TRBV5-1 to TRBJ2-5, with D hard to call. Germline V lookup: CDR1 SGHRS, CDR2 YFSETQ. Trimming cost V 1 base and J 4 bases, with 11 bases left between them. CDR3 size: 14 residues. The CDR3, as DNA: TGCGCCAGCAGCTTGCTGGCAGGCGTAGAGACCCAGTACTTC. This sequence encodes CASSLLAGVETQYF.

In this sample, this clone turned up once. This chain joins TRBV2 and TRBJ2-7; D gene unclear. Trimming took 6 bases from V and 2 from J, leaving 11 bases between them. CDR1 is SNHLY and CDR2 is FYNNEI in the germline V gene. The CDR3 is 13 residues long. CDR3 sequence: CASRTDGAYEQYF. The CDR3 coding sequence is TGTGCCAGCAGAACAGATGGAGCCTACGAGCAGTACTTC.

The V and J genes are TRBV2 and TRBJ1-5; no clear D gene. The germline V gene has CDR1 SNHLY and CDR2 FYNNEI. The length of the CDR3 is 13 residues. Trimming took off 7 bases at V and 0 bases at J, with 7 bases between the two ends. CDR3 amino acids: CASTLDSNQPQHF. As DNA, the CDR3 is TGTGCCAGCACTCTTGATAGCAATCAGCCCCAGCATTTT.

The CDR3 here is CAISAAYNSPLHF. The CDR3 DNA follows: TGTGCCATCAGCGCCGCCTATAATTCACCCCTCCACTTT. This chain uses TRBV10-3 with TRBJ1-6; D is unclear. Germline assignment: CDR1 ENHRY and CDR2 SYGVKD. Trimming took 6 bases from V and 2 from J, leaving 5 bases between them. The CDR3 has 13 residues.

Judged by abundance, this clone is medium-sized. CDR3 residues: CASSERTGQGSSEQFF. The CDR3 nucleotides are TGTGCCAGCAGTGAACGCACAGGACAGGGGTCGTCTGAGCAGTTCTTC. This chain links TRBV6-4 with TRBJ2-1; 9 bases line up with TRBD1. CDR3 length: 16 residues. Unmatched junction bases numbered 12, after V lost 3 bases and J lost 9 bases. Germline V gene lookup returns CDR1 MRHNA and CDR2 SNTAGT.

The CDR3 DNA is TGTGCCACCAGCAGAGTGACTAATTTTGGGGAGACCCAGTACTTC. Residues: CATSRVTNFGETQYF. The V and J genes are TRBV15 and TRBJ2-5; perhaps TRBD2 as D (5 bases). Trimming took 1 base from V and 5 from J, leaving 14 bases between them. CDR3 length: 15 amino acids. Germline CDR1 and CDR2: LNHNV and YYDKDF (reference sequence).

The genes are TRBV7-2 and TRBJ2-5; 8 bases line up with TRBD1. Germline trimming cut 3 bases from V and 4 bases from J; bases unmatched to any gene: 7. This CDR3 region has 15 residues. Germline V CDR1 and CDR2: SGHTA, FQGNSA. CDR3 sequence: CASSFQDREGETQYF. For the CDR3, the DNA is TGTGCCAGCAGCTTTCAGGACAGGGAAGGAGAGACCCAGTACTTC.

The rearrangement uses TRBV5-1 and TRBJ2-7; D gene ambiguous. Trimming removed 3 bases at V and 3 bases at J, with 16 bases between. Germline V gives CDR1 SGHRS, CDR2 YFSETQ. This CDR3 is 15 amino acids long. The DNA of the CDR3 is TGCGCCAGCAGCTCAGTGCCCGAGAACGTCTACGAGCAGTACTTC. Translated, it gives CASSSVPENVYEQYF.

The chain uses TRBV18 and TRBJ2-7, with 10 bases that match TRBD1. This CDR3 is built from 15 residues. CDR1 KGHSH and CDR2 LQKENI come from the germline V gene. The trim removed 4 bases at V and 3 bases at J, leaving 6 bases unmatched. The DNA for the CDR3 is TGTGCCAGCTCACACCCGGGACAGGGGTTCTACGAGCAGTACTTC. This encodes CASSHPGQGFYEQYF.